The entry below describes one T cell receptor (beta chain). The authors ran the immunoSEQ assay, v3.0, at survey level. Some clones are missing from TCRdb's copy, which holds only in-frame ones; the method was immunoSEQ multiplex PCR. Found here are approximately 15,000 clones, about 86% of them singletons; the top ten hold 7% to 9%. Trimming left V 3 bases short and J 8 bases short, with 13 bases between. Germline CDR1 and CDR2: SEHNR and FQNEAQ (reference sequence). CDR3 length: 14 residues. The entry originates in a study of long-term antiretroviral therapy in people with HIV. This clonotype originated in a man younger than 35 with HIV. The chain recombines TRBV7-9 with TRBJ1-4; perhaps TRBD1 as D (5 bases). Sequences were derived from unsorted PBMCs, sampled 0.1 years after starting antiretroviral therapy. This chain's CDR3 is CASSFQGTEEKLFF. The CDR3 DNA reads TGTGCCAGCAGCTTCCAGGGCACAGAGGAAAAACTGTTTTTT.